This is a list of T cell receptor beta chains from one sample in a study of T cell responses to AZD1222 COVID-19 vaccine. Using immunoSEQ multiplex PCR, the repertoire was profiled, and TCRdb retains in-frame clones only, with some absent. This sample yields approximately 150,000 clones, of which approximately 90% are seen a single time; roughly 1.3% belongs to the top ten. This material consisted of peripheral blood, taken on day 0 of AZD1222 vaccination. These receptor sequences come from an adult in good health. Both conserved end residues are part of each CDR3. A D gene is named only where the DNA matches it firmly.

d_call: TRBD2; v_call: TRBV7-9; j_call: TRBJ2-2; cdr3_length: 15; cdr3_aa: CASSSGLAGPGELFF; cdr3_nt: TGTGCCAGCAGCTCCGGACTAGCGGGGCCCGGGGAGCTGTTTTTT
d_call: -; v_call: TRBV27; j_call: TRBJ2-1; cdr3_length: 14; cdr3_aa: CASRRRTSYNEQFF; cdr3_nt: TGTGCCAGCAGGAGGAGGACTTCTTACAATGAGCAGTTCTTC
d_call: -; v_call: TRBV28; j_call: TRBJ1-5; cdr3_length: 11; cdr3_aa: CASTLEGAQHF; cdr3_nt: TGTGCCAGCACTCTGGAGGGTGCCCAGCATTTT
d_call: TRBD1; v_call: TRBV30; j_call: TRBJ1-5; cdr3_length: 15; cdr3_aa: CAWSVGTAFNQPQHF; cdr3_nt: TGTGCCTGGAGTGTGGGGACAGCTTTCAATCAGCCCCAGCATTTT
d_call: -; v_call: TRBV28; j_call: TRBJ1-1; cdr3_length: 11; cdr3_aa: CATELNTEAFF; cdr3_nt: TGTGCCACGGAATTGAACACTGAAGCTTTCTTT
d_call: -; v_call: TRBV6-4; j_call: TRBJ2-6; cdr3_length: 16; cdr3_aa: CASSPTGHSGANVLTF; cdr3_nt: TGTGCCAGCAGCCCTACGGGACACTCTGGGGCCAACGTCCTGACTTTC
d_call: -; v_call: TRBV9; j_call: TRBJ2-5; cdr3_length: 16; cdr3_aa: CASSVGPSTGRETQYF; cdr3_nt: TGTGCCAGCAGCGTAGGCCCCTCGACGGGAAGGGAGACCCAGTACTTC
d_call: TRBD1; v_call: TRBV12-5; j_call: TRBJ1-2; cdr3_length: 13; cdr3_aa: CASGLSGTGNYTF; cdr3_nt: TGTGCTAGTGGTTTGTCCGGGACAGGGAATTACACCTTC
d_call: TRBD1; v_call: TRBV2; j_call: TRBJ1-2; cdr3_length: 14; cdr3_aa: CASKSPTGRGGYTF; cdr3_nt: TGTGCCAGCAAGTCCCCGACAGGGCGTGGTGGCTACACCTTC
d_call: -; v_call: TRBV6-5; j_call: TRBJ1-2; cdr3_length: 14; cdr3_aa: CASSRQAPSGGYTF; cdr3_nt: TGTGCCAGCAGTCGACAGGCCCCTTCGGGGGGCTACACCTTC
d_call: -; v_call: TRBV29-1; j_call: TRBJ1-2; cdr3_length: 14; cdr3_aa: CSIGPRAEGKGYTF; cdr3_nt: TGCAGCATCGGGCCAAGGGCCGAGGGGAAAGGCTACACCTTC
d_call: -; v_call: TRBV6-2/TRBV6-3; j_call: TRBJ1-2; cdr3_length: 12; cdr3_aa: CASSYRDYGYTF; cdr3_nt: TGTGCCAGCAGTTACAGGGACTATGGCTACACCTTC
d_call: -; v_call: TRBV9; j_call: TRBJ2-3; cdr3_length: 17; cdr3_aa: CASSVGLRRGLGDTQYF; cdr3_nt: TGTGCCAGCAGTGTAGGCTTGAGGCGCGGGCTAGGGGATACGCAGTATTTT
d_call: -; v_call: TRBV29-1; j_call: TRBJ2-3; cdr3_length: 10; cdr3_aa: CSVNTDTQYF; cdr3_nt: TGCAGCGTGAACACAGATACGCAGTATTTT
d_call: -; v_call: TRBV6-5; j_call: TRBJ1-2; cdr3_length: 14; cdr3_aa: CASRGALRSYGYTF; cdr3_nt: TGTGCCAGCAGGGGGGCCTTAAGGAGCTATGGCTACACCTTC
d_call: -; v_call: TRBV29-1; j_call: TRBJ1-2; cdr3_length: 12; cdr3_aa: CSVEGGGYGYTF; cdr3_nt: TGCAGCGTTGAAGGAGGGGGCTATGGCTACACCTTC
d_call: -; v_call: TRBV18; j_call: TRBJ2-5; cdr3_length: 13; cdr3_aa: CASSPDSSETQYF; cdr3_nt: TGTGCCAGCTCACCGGACTCGTCGGAGACCCAGTACTTC
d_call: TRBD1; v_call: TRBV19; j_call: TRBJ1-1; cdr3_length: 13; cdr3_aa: CASSRQGTTEAFF; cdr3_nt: TGTGCCAGTAGTAGACAGGGGACGACTGAAGCTTTCTTT
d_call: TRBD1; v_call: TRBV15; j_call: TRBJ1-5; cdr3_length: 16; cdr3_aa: CATSRDRQGAGQPQHF; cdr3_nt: TGTGCCACCAGCAGAGATAGGCAGGGGGCTGGCCAGCCCCAGCATTTT
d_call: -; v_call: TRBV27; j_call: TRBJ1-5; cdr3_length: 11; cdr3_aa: CASSSTGPQHF; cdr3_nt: TGTGCCAGCAGTTCGACAGGGCCCCAGCATTTT
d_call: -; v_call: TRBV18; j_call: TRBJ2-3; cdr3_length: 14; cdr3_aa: CASSPFKDKDTQYF; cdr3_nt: TGTGCCAGCTCACCATTCAAGGACAAAGATACGCAGTATTTT
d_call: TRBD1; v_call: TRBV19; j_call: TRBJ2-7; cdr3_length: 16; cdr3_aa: CASSIASTGDPYEQYF; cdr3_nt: TGTGCCAGTAGTATAGCCTCAACAGGGGATCCCTACGAGCAGTACTTC
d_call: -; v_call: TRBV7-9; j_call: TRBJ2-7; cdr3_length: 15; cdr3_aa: CASSPTGRGSYEQYF; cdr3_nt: TGTGCCAGCAGCCCGACAGGGAGGGGTTCCTACGAGCAGTACTTC
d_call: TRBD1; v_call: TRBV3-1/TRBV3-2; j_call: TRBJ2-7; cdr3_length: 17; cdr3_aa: CASSQDLGQGVRNEQYF; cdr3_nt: TGTGCCAGCAGCCAAGATCTAGGACAGGGGGTTCGGAACGAGCAGTACTTC
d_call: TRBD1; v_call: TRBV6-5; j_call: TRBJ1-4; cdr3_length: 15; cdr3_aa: CASSYSGTGGEKLFF; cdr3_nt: TGTGCCAGCAGTTACTCCGGGACAGGGGGTGAAAAACTGTTTTTT
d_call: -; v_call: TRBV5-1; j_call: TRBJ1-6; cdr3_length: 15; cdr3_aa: CASSQGSSYNSPLHF; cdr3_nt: TGCGCCAGCAGCCAAGGGAGCTCCTATAATTCACCCCTCCACTTT